The 15 T cell receptor beta chains below all came from one sample that was sequenced in a study of blood T cell repertoires in COVID-19. The protocol was immunoSEQ multiplex PCR, while the TCRdb copy is restricted to in-frame clones and leaves out a portion. This sample yields 400,000 or so clones, of which 75% to 90% are seen a single time; approximately 1.2% belongs to the top ten. Sequences were obtained from PBMCs or T cells enriched from blood (not recorded which). These receptors were taken from a man aged 25 to 45 who had recovered from COVID-19.

The genes are TRBV7-9 and TRBJ2-7, with D uncertain. Germline CDR1 SEHNR, CDR2 FQNEAQ (reference sequence). V dropped 5 bases and J dropped 5 bases, with 4 bases sitting between them. This CDR3 has 10 residues. The CDR3 DNA sequence: TGTGCCAGCAGCCTCCACGAGCAGTACTTC. Protein product: CASSLHEQYF. The entire variable domain, with the rest obtained from reference TRBV7-9 and TRBJ2-7, is as follows: DTGVSQNPRHKITKRGQNVTFRCDPISEHNRLYWYRQTLGQGPEFLTYFQNEAQLEKSRLLSDRFSAERPKGSFSTLEIQRTEQGDSAMYLCASSLHEQYFGPGTRLTVT.

J is TRBJ2-7 and V is TRBV11-2; D is perhaps TRBD2 (6 bases). V was clipped by 5 bases and J by 5 bases, with 19 bases between them. In germline, CDR1 is SGHAT, CDR2 FQNNGV. The CDR3 sequence is 15 residues long. CDR3 DNA sequence: TGTGCCAGCAGCCCCATTCCGGGACTTGGGGACGAGCAGTACTTC. This codes for CASSPIPGLGDEQYF.

This clone was counted between two and nine times. The rearrangement uses TRBV3-1 (or the pseudogene TRBV3-2) and TRBJ2-2, with a possible D match to TRBD2 (5 bases). The CDR3 extends over 13 amino acids. V lost 3 bases and J 3 bases, leaving 5 bases between the germline ends. Germline-derived CDR1 and CDR2 are LGHDT and YNNKEL (reference sequence). The CDR3 sequence: CASSQRDTGELFF. The CDR3 bases are TGTGCCAGCAGCCAGAGGGACACCGGGGAGCTGTTTTTT.

V and J are TRBV9 and TRBJ1-1; tentative D call: TRBD1 (5 bases). The CDR3 covers 13 residues. The V gene's germline CDR1 is SGDLS and CDR2 YYNGEE. Trimming stripped 3 bases from V and 6 bases from J, with 12 bases between. The CDR3 loop is CASSASRGSEAFF. The CDR3 DNA is TGTGCCAGCAGCGCGTCTCGGGGGTCTGAAGCTTTCTTT. The variable domain in full, completed from reference TRBV9 and TRBJ1-1, reads DSGVTQTPKHLITATGQRVTLRCSPRSGDLSVYWYQQSLDQGLQFLIQYYNGEERAKGNILERFSAQQFPDLHSELNLSSLELGDSALYFCASSASRGSEAFFGQGTRLTVV.

This clone turned up a few times. The rearrangement links TRBV21-1 to TRBJ2-2; the table's D call of TRBD2 was not tested on the DNA. TRBV21-1 is a pseudogene locus. The length of the CDR3 is 17 residues. CDR3: CASSKSPPRPQTGELFF. Written as DNA, the CDR3 is TGTGCCAGCAGCAAATCCCCTCCGCGGCCCCAAACCGGGGAGCTGTTTTTT.

The chain joins TRBV7-9 to TRBJ2-2; 9 bases align to TRBD2. Unmatched junction bases numbered 11, after V lost 1 base and J lost 5 bases. CDR3 length: 18 amino acids. Germline CDR1 is SEHNR and CDR2 is FQNEAQ (reference sequence). The CDR3 region is CASSLVLGTSKGTGELFF. CDR3 sequence (DNA): TGTGCCAGCAGCTTAGTGTTGGGGACTAGCAAGGGGACCGGGGAGCTGTTTTTT.

V and J are TRBV9 and TRBJ2-7, with 10 bases that match TRBD2. V gave up 5 bases and J gave up 1 base; unmatched junction bases: 12. This CDR3 contains 17 residues. CDR1 SGDLS and CDR2 YYNGEE come from the germline V gene. The CDR3 DNA sequence: TGTGCCAGCAGTTTCTCCGGGACTAGCGCTAATTCCTACGAGCAGTACTTC. This encodes CASSFSGTSANSYEQYF.

The chain combines TRBV9 with TRBJ2-7; 7 bases match TRBD1. V gave up 3 bases and J gave up 4 bases; unmatched junction bases: 7. This CDR3 is built from 14 residues. Looked up from germline, CDR1 is SGDLS and CDR2 is YYNGEE. The CDR3 bases are TGTGCCAGCAGCGCCAGGGGGAATCGGTACGAGCAGTACTTC. Encoded protein: CASSARGNRYEQYF.

The CDR3 sequence: CASSLARQNSPLHF. CDR3 sequence (DNA): TGTGCCAGCAGTTTAGCCCGACAGAATTCACCCCTCCACTTT. The V call is TRBV6-5, the J call TRBJ1-6, with a weak D call TRBD1 (5 bases). Per germline, CDR1 MNHEY and CDR2 SVGAGI. The CDR3 loop spans 14 amino acids. V lost 4 bases and J lost 7, with 11 bases in between.

This chain links TRBV7-2 with TRBJ1-1, with TRBD1 as a possible D gene (6 bases). This CDR3 contains 15 residues. CDR1 and CDR2 (germline): SGHTA, FQGNSA. Trimming took 2 bases from V and 2 from J, leaving 12 bases between them. Here the CDR3 reads CASSLNLQGNTEAFF. The CDR3 nucleotides are TGTGCCAGCAGCTTAAACTTACAGGGAAACACTGAAGCTTTCTTT.

The chain links TRBV3-1 (or the pseudogene TRBV3-2) to TRBJ1-2, with 9 bases matching TRBD1. The CDR3 runs 15 residues. The trim removed 1 base at V and 4 bases at J, leaving 4 bases unmatched. CDR1 and CDR2 from the germline V gene are LGHDT and YNNKEL (reference sequence). This chain's CDR3 is CASSQGGQGAYGYTF. CDR3 sequence (DNA): TGTGCCAGCAGCCAAGGGGGACAGGGAGCCTATGGCTACACCTTC.

The table lists this clone with a few counts. V is TRBV4-1 and J is TRBJ1-2; unclear D gene. Trimming took 0 bases from V and 7 from J, leaving 9 bases between them. Germline V CDR1 and CDR2: MGHRA, YSYEKL. CDR3 length: 13 amino acids. The CDR3 nucleotides read TGCGCCAGCAGCCAAGATCCATGGGCTGGCTACACCTTC. Its translation: CASSQDPWAGYTF.

V is TRBV3-1 (or the pseudogene TRBV3-2) and J is TRBJ2-7; D remains unclear. The germline CDR1 and CDR2 sequences are LGHDT and YNNKEL (reference sequence). The V end was cut by 1 base, the J end by 6 bases, with 13 bases between. CDR3 length equals 14 residues. The CDR3 protein is CASSQGSPAREQYF. For the CDR3, the DNA is TGTGCCAGCAGCCAAGGGAGTCCGGCTCGCGAGCAGTACTTC.

The CDR3 region is CASSPRLAGETQYF. In DNA, the CDR3 is TGTGCCAGCAGCCCTAGACTAGCTGGGGAGACCCAGTACTTC. The chain carries TRBV9 and TRBJ2-5, with 7 bases fitting TRBD2. After removal of 4 bases from V and 5 bases from J, the junction contained 8 bases not matched to a gene. Germline V CDR1 and CDR2: SGDLS, YYNGEE. CDR3 length: 14 amino acids.

V is TRBV15 and J is TRBJ2-7; 13 bases match TRBD2. Germline CDR1 LNHNV, CDR2 YYDKDF (reference sequence). This CDR3 comprises 16 residues. The V and J ends lost 1 base and 3 bases, in that order; junction bases with no gene match: 3. This CDR3 reads CATSRGGTSGIYEQYF. The CDR3 DNA is TGTGCCACCAGCAGAGGCGGGACTAGCGGGATCTACGAGCAGTACTTC.